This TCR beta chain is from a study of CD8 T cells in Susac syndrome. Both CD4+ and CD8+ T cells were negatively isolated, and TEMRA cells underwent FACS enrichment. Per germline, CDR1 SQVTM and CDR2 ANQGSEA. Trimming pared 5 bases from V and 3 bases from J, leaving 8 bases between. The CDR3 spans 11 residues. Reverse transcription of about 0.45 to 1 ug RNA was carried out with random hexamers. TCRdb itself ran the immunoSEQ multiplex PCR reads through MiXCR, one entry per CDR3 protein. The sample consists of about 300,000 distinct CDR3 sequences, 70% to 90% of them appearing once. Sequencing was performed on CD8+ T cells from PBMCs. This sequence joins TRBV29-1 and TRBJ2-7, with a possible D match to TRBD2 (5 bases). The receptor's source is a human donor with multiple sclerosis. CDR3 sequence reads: CSVYRDYEQYF. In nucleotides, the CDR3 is TGCAGCGTTTACCGGGACTACGAGCAGTACTTC.